These 7 T cell receptor beta chains came from one sample sequenced in a study of blood T cell repertoires in COVID-19. Using immunoSEQ multiplex PCR, the repertoire was profiled, and TCRdb retains in-frame clones only, with some absent. The sample has about 97,000 clones, around nine tenths seen once. The source material was peripheral blood. The receptors stem from a man between 50 and 59 years old with active or convalescent COVID-19.

The chain is built from TRBV5-8 and TRBJ1-5; a possible D gene is TRBD1 (5 bases). Germline CDR1 SGHTS, CDR2 YDEGEE. The CDR3 covers 14 residues. V was pared by 4 bases and J by 6 bases, with 14 bases between. The CDR3 loop reads CASSPPSGSQPQHF. Here the CDR3 DNA reads TGTGCCAGCAGCCCCCCATCAGGGTCTCAGCCCCAGCATTTT.

The chain joins TRBV7-9 to TRBJ2-1; the match to TRBD1 covers 7 bases. The junction had 0 bases not matched to a gene; V was cut back by 1 base and J by 0 bases. CDR3 length equals 15 residues. Germline V gives CDR1 SEHNR, CDR2 FQNEAQ (reference sequence). CDR3: CASSLGDSSYNEQFF. The CDR3 coding sequence is TGTGCCAGCAGCTTAGGGGACAGCTCCTACAATGAGCAGTTCTTC.

V usage is TRBV6-5 and J usage is TRBJ1-3, with a possible D match to TRBD1 (6 bases). Germline values: CDR1 MNHEY, CDR2 SVGAGI. The CDR3 is 15 residues long. V was pared by 7 bases and J by 3 bases, with 16 bases between. DNA of the CDR3: TGTGCCAGCACCACAACCGGACAGAGTGGAAACACCATATATTTT. This sequence encodes CASTTTGQSGNTIYF.

The J gene is TRBJ2-2, the V gene TRBV3-1 (or the pseudogene TRBV3-2); 9 nucleotides agree with TRBD1. V was clipped by 4 bases and J by 0 bases; unmatched bases: 3. In germline, CDR1 is LGHDT, CDR2 YNNKEL (reference sequence). The CDR3 is 16 residues long. The CDR3 region is CASSPTGGSNTGELFF. In nucleotides, the CDR3 is TGTGCCAGCAGCCCAACAGGGGGCTCGAACACCGGGGAGCTGTTTTTT.

As DNA, the CDR3 is TGTGCCAGCAGTCCCCAGGGTTTAGTTAATGAAAAACTGTTTTTT. Residues: CASSPQGLVNEKLFF. The chain uses TRBV11-2 and TRBJ1-4; possible D gene TRBD1, 5 bases. From germline, CDR1 is SGHAT and CDR2 FQNNGV. This CDR3 region has 15 residues. The V and J ends lost 6 bases and 4 bases respectively, with 15 bases between them.

This chain uses TRBV5-6 with TRBJ2-7; maybe TRBD1 (5 bases). The CDR3 length is 14 residues. V lost 4 bases, J lost 0 bases, and 11 bases lay in between. The germline V gene encodes CDR1 SGHDT and CDR2 YYEEEE. CDR3 sequence reads: CASSHRYDSYEQYF. The CDR3 nucleotides are TGTGCCAGCAGCCACAGGTATGACTCCTACGAGCAGTACTTC.

The chain has TRBV19 and TRBJ2-3; D call uncertain. The CDR3 is 16 amino acids. CDR1 is LNHDA, CDR2 SQIVND, per germline (reference sequence). Trimming shortened V by 0 bases and J by 0 bases, and 10 bases separated the two germline ends. CDR3 sequence (DNA): TGTGCCAGTAGTATAGAAAGCTTTTCTAGCACAGATACGCAGTATTTT. Translating it yields CASSIESFSSTDTQYF.